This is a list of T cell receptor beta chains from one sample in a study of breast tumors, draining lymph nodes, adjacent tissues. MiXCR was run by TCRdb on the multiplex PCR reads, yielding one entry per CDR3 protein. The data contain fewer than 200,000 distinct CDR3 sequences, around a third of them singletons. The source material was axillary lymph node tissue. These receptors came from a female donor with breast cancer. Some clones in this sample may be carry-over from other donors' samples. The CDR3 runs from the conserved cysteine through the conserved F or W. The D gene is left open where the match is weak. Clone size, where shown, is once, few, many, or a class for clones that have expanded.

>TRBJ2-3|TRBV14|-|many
TGTGCCAGCAGCCAAGATGGGCGGGCTTCTAACACAGATACGCAGTATTTT
CASSQDGRASNTDTQYF
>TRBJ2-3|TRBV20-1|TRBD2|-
TGCAGTGCTAAGGGACCGACTAGCCGGAGCACAGATACGCAGTATTTT
CSAKGPTSRSTDTQYF
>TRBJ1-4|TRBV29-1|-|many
TGCAGCGTTGCCGTTACGGGGGGGCGGGGTGAAAAACTGTTTTTT
CSVAVTGGRGEKLFF
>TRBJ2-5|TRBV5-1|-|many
TGCGCCAGCAGCTCACCGGGACAACAAGAGACCCAGTACTTC
CASSSPGQQETQYF
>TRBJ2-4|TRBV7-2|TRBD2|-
TGTGCCAGCGGCCCCCAGTGGGGAGGACTAGCGGGCGCAAACATTCAGTACTTC
CASGPQWGGLAGANIQYF
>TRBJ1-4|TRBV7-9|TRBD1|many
TGTGCCAGCAGCCCAGGGACAGAGTTTAATGAAAAACTGTTTTTT
CASSPGTEFNEKLFF
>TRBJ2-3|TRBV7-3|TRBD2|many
TGTGCCAGCAGCTTATCTGGCGGGGGGGCCAGAGATACGCAGTATTTT
CASSLSGGGARDTQYF
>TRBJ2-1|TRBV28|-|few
TGTGCCAGCAGTTTTGGAGGGGATTACAATGAGCAGTTCTTC
CASSFGGDYNEQFF
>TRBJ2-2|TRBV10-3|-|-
TGTGCCATCAGTGAGTCGCCCAGCCAACCCGGGGAGCTGTCTTTT
CAISESPSQPGELSF
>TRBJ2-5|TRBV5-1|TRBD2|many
TGCGCCAGCAGCCTCATAGCGGGGACTGGGGAGACCCAGTACTTC
CASSLIAGTGETQYF
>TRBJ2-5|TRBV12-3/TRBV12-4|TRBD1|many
TGTGCCAGCAGCACTCCGGGACAGGGGACACCACAAGAGACCCAGTACTTC
CASSTPGQGTPQETQYF
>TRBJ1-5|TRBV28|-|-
TGTGCCAGCAGTTTAGCCCTGTTGGGGAGAGCTCAGCCCCAGCATTTT
CASSLALLGRAQPQHF
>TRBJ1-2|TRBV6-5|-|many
TGTGCCAGCAAGAGGGGACCTAACTATGGCTACACCTTC
CASKRGPNYGYTF
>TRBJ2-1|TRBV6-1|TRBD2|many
TGTGCCAGCCGACTAGCGTCCTACAATGAGCAGTTCTTC
CASRLASYNEQFF
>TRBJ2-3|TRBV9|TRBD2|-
TGTGCCAGCAGCCCATCACTAGCGGGGGGAATTAGGAGGCGCACAGATACGCAGTATTTT
CASSPSLAGGIRRRTDTQYF
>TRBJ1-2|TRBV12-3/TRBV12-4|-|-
TGTGCCAGCAGTTACTCGGCAGCTAACTATGGCTACACCTTC
CASSYSAANYGYTF
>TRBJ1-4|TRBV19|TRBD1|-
TGTGCCAGTAGTCTGAGACAGGGGAATGAAAAACTGTTTTTT
CASSLRQGNEKLFF
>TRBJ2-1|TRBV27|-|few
TGTGCCAGCAGTCCCACGCCCGTTAGGGCGTATGAGCAGTTCTTC
CASSPTPVRAYEQFF
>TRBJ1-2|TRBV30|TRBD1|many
TGTGCCTGGAGTCCCGGGACAGTCTATGGCTACACCTTC
CAWSPGTVYGYTF
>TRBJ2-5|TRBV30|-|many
TGTGCCTGGAGTGTAGCAGAGACCCAGTACTTC
CAWSVAETQYF
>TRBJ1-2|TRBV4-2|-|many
TGTGCCAGCAGCCAAGAGGGTTATGGCTACACCTTC
CASSQEGYGYTF
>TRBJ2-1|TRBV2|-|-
TGTGCCCAGAGTTTGTATAGCGGTAGATACTACAATGAGCAGTTCTTC
CAQSLYSGRYYNEQFF
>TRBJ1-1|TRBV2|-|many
TGTGCCAGCAGGAAAGGGGACACTGAAGCTTTCTTT
CASRKGDTEAFF
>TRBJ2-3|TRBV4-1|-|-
TGCGCCAGCAGCCAAGATTTTAGGGCAGATACGCAGTATTTT
CASSQDFRADTQYF
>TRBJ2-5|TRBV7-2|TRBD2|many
TGTGCCAGCAGTAAAACCCCCAGCGGGAGGGCCGGGGAGACCCAGTACTTC
CASSKTPSGRAGETQYF
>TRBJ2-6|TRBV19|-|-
TGTGCCAGTAGTCTCGGGTTATCGGCCAACGTCCTGACTTTC
CASSLGLSANVLTF
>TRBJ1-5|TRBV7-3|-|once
TGTGCCAGCAGCTCTAGCGGGAGGGCCAGGAGAGTTAGCAATCAGCCCCAGCATTTT
CASSSSGRARRVSNQPQHF
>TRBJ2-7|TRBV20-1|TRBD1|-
TGCAGTGCTAACAGGGGAACCGAGCAGTCCTTC
CSANRGTEQSF
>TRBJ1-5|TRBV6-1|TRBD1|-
TGTGCCAGCAGACCCTGGACAGGCCTTAGCAATCAGCCCCAGCATTTT
CASRPWTGLSNQPQHF
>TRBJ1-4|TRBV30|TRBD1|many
TGTGCCTGGTCAGGGGGTCGGGAAAAACTGTTTTTT
CAWSGGREKLFF
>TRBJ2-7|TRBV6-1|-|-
TGTGCCAGCAGTCAACCCGCTAGGGCAGGGGCCTACGAGCAGTACTTC
CASSQPARAGAYEQYF
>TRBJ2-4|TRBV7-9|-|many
TGTGCCAGCAGCATACCCGGGCCGCTAGGAAACATTCAGTACTTC
CASSIPGPLGNIQYF
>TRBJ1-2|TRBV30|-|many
TGTGCCTTTTCAGATCGGGGCGGCTACACCTTC
CAFSDRGGYTF
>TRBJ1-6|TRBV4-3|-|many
TGCGCCAGCAGCCAGCACAGGGAGTCACCCCTCCACTTT
CASSQHRESPLHF
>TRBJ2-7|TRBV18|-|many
TGTGCCAGCTCACCACAGGTACAGGGAGCGTCCGAGCAGTACTTC
CASSPQVQGASEQYF
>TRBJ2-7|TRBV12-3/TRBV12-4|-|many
TGTGCCAGCAGTTTCGACAATTCCTACGAGCAGTACTTC
CASSFDNSYEQYF
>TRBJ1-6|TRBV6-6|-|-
TGTGCCAGCACTGACGGGGGGGCTTCACCCCTCCACTTT
CASTDGGASPLHF
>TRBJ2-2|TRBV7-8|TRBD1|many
TGTGCCAGCAGCGGAAGGGACAGGGCGAACACCGGGGAGCTGTTTTTT
CASSGRDRANTGELFF
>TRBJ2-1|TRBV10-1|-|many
TGCGCCAGCAGCGAAGGATATGAGCAGTTCTTC
CASSEGYEQFF
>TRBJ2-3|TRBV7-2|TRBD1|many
TGTGCCAGCAGCTTAGTTCGCAGGGGGCTTGGCACAGATACGCAGTATTTT
CASSLVRRGLGTDTQYF